This T cell receptor beta chain was sequenced during a study of OX40 agonist ivuxolimab in advanced cancers. Study conclusions and caveats: Expanded clones belonging to CD8+ T cells outnumbered, on average, those of CD4+. At 0.1 to 3.0 mg/kg and by week 6, clonal expansion occurred in CD4+ and CD8+ blood T cells.

TCRdb's table, derived via immunoSEQ multiplex PCR, lists solely in-frame clones and lacks some. The profile covers 50,000 to 85,000 clones, with 85% appearing a single time and approximately 4.3% taken by the ten largest. As regards this clone: Antigen unknown.

Trimming took 3 bases from V and 4 from J; bases not matched to a gene: 12. CDR1 is LGHNA and CDR2 is YSLEER in the germline V gene. The CDR3 contains 16 residues. The specimen was CD4+ or CD8+ T cells sorted from blood, collected in a trial of the OX40 agonist ivuxolimab. The clonotype comes from an adult with an advanced solid tumor such as melanoma, head and neck, liver or kidney cancer. V and J are TRBV4-3 and TRBJ2-7; 7 nucleotides align to TRBD1. CDR3 nucleotides: TGCGCCAGCAGCCAGGTTCCGGGACAGAAGACTTACGAGCAGTACTTC. Translated: CASSQVPGQKTYEQYF.